This TCR beta chain was retrieved from a study of T cells in localized non-small cell lung cancer. The protocol was immunoSEQ multiplex PCR, while the TCRdb copy is restricted to in-frame clones and leaves out a portion. The top ten clones hold 2.6% of a sample with tens of thousands of clones, about 90% of them seen once. Here the sequenced sample was peripheral blood, taken before any cancer treatment. The sequence derives from a female donor older than 55 with stage I squamous cell lung carcinoma.

The CDR3 sequence is CASSLDQVGELFF. CDR3 DNA sequence: TGTGCCAGCAGCTTAGATCAAGTCGGGGAGCTGTTTTTT. The chain combines TRBV11-3 with TRBJ2-2; D not certain. V lost 0 bases to trimming and J lost 7 bases, with 6 bases between them. Germline CDR1 is SGHNT and CDR2 is YENEEA. The CDR3 spans 13 residues.